A single sample gave rise to the 29 T cell receptor beta chains below, sequenced in a study of CD8 T cells in Susac syndrome. RNA totalling about 0.45 to 1 ug underwent reverse transcription with random hexamers. MiXCR was run by TCRdb on the immunoSEQ multiplex PCR reads, yielding one entry per CDR3 protein. This sample carries tens of thousands of distinct CDR3 sequences, over 85% of them seen once, and the ten largest clones take less than 0.65%. Sequencing used CD8+ T cells from PBMCs. The receptors originated from a human donor in good health.

The chain links TRBV29-1 to TRBJ2-7, with a weak D call TRBD1 (6 bases). CDR3 length: 12 residues. Germline V gene sequence: CDR1 SQVTM, CDR2 ANQGSEA. The V end was cut by 6 bases, the J end by 5 bases, with 14 bases between. In DNA, the CDR3 is TGCAGCGTCCGGGTAACAGGGAACGAGCAGTACTTC. This encodes CSVRVTGNEQYF.

The chain recombines TRBV28 with TRBJ1-1, with D possibly being TRBD1 (5 bases). The CDR3 is 15 residues long. Looked up from germline, CDR1 is MDHEN and CDR2 is SYDVKM. Trimming left V 7 bases short and J 0 bases short, with 15 bases between. CDR3 in DNA: TGTGCCAGCACCAACGGAGGGGAGATGAACACTGAAGCTTTCTTT. Translating it yields CASTNGGEMNTEAFF. Using reference TRBV28 and TRBJ1-1 for the parts outside the CDR3, the full variable domain is DVKVTQSSRYLVKRTGEKVFLECVQDMDHENMFWYRQDPGLGLRLIYFSYDVKMKEKGDIPEGYSVSREKKERFSLILESASTNQTSMYLCASTNGGEMNTEAFFGQGTRLTVV.

This rearrangement joins TRBV9 to TRBJ2-6; 7 bases line up with TRBD1. The CDR3 has 15 residues. CDR1 is SGDLS and CDR2 is YYNGEE in the germline V gene. V was pared by 3 bases and J by 0 bases, with 0 bases of the junction left unmatched. CDR3 loop: CASSAGGSGANVLTF. In DNA, the CDR3 is TGTGCCAGCAGCGCAGGGGGCTCTGGGGCCAACGTCCTGACTTTC.

The genes are TRBV23-1 and TRBJ2-7, with TRBD1 matching over 7 bases. TRBV23-1 is an open reading frame, and its role is uncertain. V lost 4 bases, J lost 3 bases, and 6 bases stayed unmatched. The CDR3 is made up of 14 amino acids. This chain's CDR3 is CASSPPGQSYEQYF. The CDR3 region has the DNA TGCGCCAGCAGTCCCCCGGGACAGAGCTACGAGCAGTACTTC.

The chain couples TRBV5-5 to TRBJ2-2, with 7 bases matching TRBD1. The CDR3 contains 16 residues. Germline CDR1 SGHKS, CDR2 YYEKEE (reference sequence). With V trimmed by 1 base and J by 3 bases, 6 bases remained unmatched. The CDR3 loop is CASSLKGQSYTGELFF. The CDR3 region has the DNA TGTGCCAGCAGCTTGAAGGGACAGAGTTACACCGGGGAGCTGTTTTTT.

The CDR3, as DNA: TGTGCCAGCACTTTGACTAGCGGGAGACCCTACGAGCAGTACTTC. Translating it yields CASTLTSGRPYEQYF. The genes are TRBV2 and TRBJ2-7, with 12 bases aligning to TRBD2. This CDR3 is built from 15 residues. With 7 bases clipped from V and 2 bases from J, the junction kept 6 bases outside the gene matches. CDR1 and CDR2 from the germline V gene are SNHLY and FYNNEI.

The V gene is TRBV25-1, the J gene TRBJ2-1; TRBD2 matches at 9 bases. This CDR3 region has 17 residues. With V trimmed by 1 base and J by 1 base, 5 bases remained unmatched. Germline V gene data show CDR1 as MGHDK and CDR2 as SYGVNS. In DNA form, the CDR3 reads TGTGCCAGCAGTGAATCGGCTAGCGGGACATCCTACAATGAGCAGTTCTTC. It encodes CASSESASGTSYNEQFF.

The J gene is TRBJ1-3, the V gene TRBV20-1, with 9 positions matching TRBD1. The germline gives CDR1 DFQATT, CDR2 SNEGSKA (reference sequence). This CDR3 is 16 amino acids long. Trimming took 0 bases from V and 4 from J; bases not matched to a gene: 7. DNA of the CDR3: TGCAGTGCTAGAGATTCCTACAGGGGGCAGGGAAACACCATATATTTT. Amino acids: CSARDSYRGQGNTIYF.

The chain is built from TRBV29-1 and TRBJ2-2; D unclear. Germline assignment: CDR1 SQVTM and CDR2 ANQGSEA. Trimming left V 5 bases short and J 7 bases short, with 14 bases between. The CDR3 sequence is 13 residues long. In nucleotides, the CDR3 is TGCAGCGTTCTCCTGGGGTCAATCGGGGAGCTGTTTTTT. This encodes CSVLLGSIGELFF.

This clonotype was seen once. The gene calls are TRBV29-1 and TRBJ1-4; unclear D gene. Germline V gene sequence: CDR1 SQVTM, CDR2 ANQGSEA. V was pared by 4 bases and J by 7 bases, with 16 bases between. This CDR3 has 14 residues. The CDR3 is CSVGLSPRGEKLFF. The CDR3 nucleotides are TGCAGCGTTGGTCTCAGTCCGCGGGGTGAAAAACTGTTTTTT.

The genes are TRBV3-1 and TRBJ2-3; 9 bases align to TRBD2. The germline V gene has CDR1 LGHDT and CDR2 YNNKEL (reference sequence). V trimming: 4 bases; J trimming: 2 bases; junction bases outside the gene matches: 7. This CDR3 is 16 amino acids long. CDR3 DNA sequence: TGTGCCAGCAGCCCCCGAGGACTAGCGAACACAGATACGCAGTATTTT. Its protein is CASSPRGLANTDTQYF.

The chain joins TRBV3-1 to TRBJ1-1; no reliable D call. This CDR3 spans 15 amino acids. Trimming cost V 4 bases and J 3 bases, with 15 bases left between them. Per the germline V gene, CDR1 is LGHDT and CDR2 is YNNKEL (reference sequence). In DNA, the CDR3 is TGTGCCAGCAGCCCCACAACAGCCATTTACACTGAAGCTTTCTTT. This gives the protein CASSPTTAIYTEAFF.

The rearrangement uses TRBV9 and TRBJ2-5, with a weak D call TRBD1 (5 bases). Germline V lookup: CDR1 SGDLS, CDR2 YYNGEE. CDR3 length: 14 amino acids. With 0 bases removed from V and 5 bases from J, the gap between germline ends came to 11 bases. The CDR3 region has the DNA TGTGCCAGCAGCGTAGGTCAGGGATTGGAGACCCAGTACTTC. The encoded protein is CASSVGQGLETQYF.

This chain uses TRBV29-1 with TRBJ2-1; TRBD1 or TRBD2 may be the D gene (5 bases each). V was shortened by 6 bases and J by 3 bases, with 9 bases between the two germline ends. The CDR3 is 12 amino acids. The germline gives CDR1 SQVTM, CDR2 ANQGSEA. Here the CDR3 reads CSVGTVYNEQFF. The CDR3 DNA reads as TGCAGCGTAGGGACCGTCTACAATGAGCAGTTCTTC.

This clonotype appeared a single time. The chain combines TRBV6-1 with TRBJ2-7; no reliable D call. In germline, CDR1 is MNHNS, CDR2 SASEGT. V shed 5 bases and J shed 1 base, with 12 bases lying between them. The CDR3 contains 14 residues. The CDR3 DNA is TGTGCCAGCAGTCCCCAGATGGGTTCCTACGAGCAGTACTTC. It specifies CASSPQMGSYEQYF.

This chain uses TRBV19 with TRBJ2-7; TRBD1 matches 8 bases. This CDR3 has 16 amino acids. V dropped 5 bases and J dropped 2; count of bases not matched to a gene: 11. From germline, CDR1 is LNHDA and CDR2 SQIVND (reference sequence). The CDR3 here is CASSAYDRGGPYEQYF. The CDR3 bases are TGTGCCAGTAGTGCCTACGACAGGGGTGGACCCTACGAGCAGTACTTC. The full variable domain, in which reference TRBV19 and TRBJ2-7 provide the parts outside the CDR3, is DGGITQSPKYLFRKEGQNVTLSCEQNLNHDAMYWYRQDPGQGLRLIYYSQIVNDFQKGDIAEGYSVSREKKESFPLTVTSAQKNPTAFYLCASSAYDRGGPYEQYFGPGTRLTVT.

The chain uses TRBV29-1 and TRBJ2-7; tentatively, D is TRBD2 (6 bases). CDR1 is SQVTM and CDR2 is ANQGSEA in the germline V gene. The V and J ends lost 4 bases and 3 bases respectively, with 13 bases between them. The CDR3 is made up of 13 amino acids. The CDR3 DNA reads TGCAGCGTTGGGCGGGGAGATGTCTACGAGCAGTACTTC. Its translation: CSVGRGDVYEQYF.

The V and J genes are TRBV23-1 and TRBJ2-7, with D perhaps matching TRBD2 (7 bases). TRBV23-1 falls under the ORF class, with uncertain function. The CDR3 loop spans 14 amino acids. V was shortened by 0 bases and J by 5 bases, with 11 bases between the two germline ends. CDR3 sequence reads: CASSQSREGDEQYF. The CDR3 nucleotides read TGCGCCAGCAGTCAATCGAGGGAGGGGGACGAGCAGTACTTC.

V gene TRBV30 combines with J gene TRBJ2-3, with 9 bases fitting TRBD2. There are 16 residues in the CDR3. V lost 1 base, J lost 0 bases, and 5 bases stayed unmatched. The germline V gene has CDR1 GTSNPN and CDR2 SVGIG (reference sequence). Here the CDR3 reads CAWSAGTSSSTDTQYF. DNA of the CDR3: TGTGCCTGGAGTGCTGGGACTAGCAGTAGCACAGATACGCAGTATTTT.

The rearrangement links TRBV2 to TRBJ2-7; D may be TRBD1 (5 bases). The length of the CDR3 is 14 residues. V gave up 4 bases and J gave up 2 bases, with 12 bases separating them. Germline V gene data show CDR1 as SNHLY and CDR2 as FYNNEI. CDR3 residues: CASSVRQFAYEQYF. CDR3 DNA sequence: TGTGCCAGCAGTGTGAGACAGTTTGCCTACGAGCAGTACTTC.

This clonotype appeared once. The CDR3 bases are TGCAGTGCTAGAGTCGTCGGGTACGAGCAGTACTTC. It translates to CSARVVGYEQYF. The chain joins TRBV20-1 to TRBJ2-7, with D uncertain. V was cut by 1 base and J by 4 bases, with 8 bases left in between. The CDR3 loop spans 12 amino acids. Germline lookup yields CDR1 DFQATT and CDR2 SNEGSKA (reference sequence).

The chain joins TRBV28 to TRBJ1-2, with D tentatively TRBD1 (6 bases). The CDR3 extends over 12 amino acids. Trimming took 7 bases from V and 8 from J, leaving 14 bases between them. Per germline, CDR1 MDHEN and CDR2 SYDVKM. In nucleotides, the CDR3 is TGTGCCAGCAATCAGCAGGGGCAGGGCTACACCTTC. This sequence encodes CASNQQGQGYTF.

The chain carries TRBV29-1 and TRBJ2-1, with a possible D match to TRBD2 (6 bases). The CDR3 loop spans 15 amino acids. V lost 4 bases to trimming and J lost 3 bases, with 16 bases between them. In germline, CDR1 is SQVTM, CDR2 ANQGSEA. The CDR3 nucleotides are TGCAGCGTTGTCCCTAGCGAGGTTCTCTACAATGAGCAGTTCTTC. Translating gives CSVVPSEVLYNEQFF.

This rearrangement joins TRBV24-1 to TRBJ2-2; D is ambiguous. Trimming removed 4 bases from V and 1 base from J, with 6 bases in between. The CDR3 runs 14 residues. Germline CDR1 is KGHDR and CDR2 is SFDVKD. CDR3 sequence: CATSESGNTGELFF. In DNA form, the CDR3 reads TGTGCCACCAGTGAGTCAGGGAACACCGGGGAGCTGTTTTTT.

This chain joins TRBV24-1 and TRBJ2-2; 7 bases are a match to TRBD1. The length of the CDR3 is 14 residues. V dropped 4 bases and J dropped 6; count of bases not matched to a gene: 4. Germline V gene data show CDR1 as KGHDR and CDR2 as SFDVKD. The CDR3 loop is CATSETTGAGELFF. The CDR3 DNA follows: TGTGCCACCAGTGAAACCACAGGGGCCGGGGAGCTGTTTTTT.

This clonotype was seen a handful of times. DNA of the CDR3: TGCGCCAGCAGCCAAGGGTATGAGCAGTTCTTC. It yields the protein CASSQGYEQFF. The rearrangement links TRBV4-1 to TRBJ2-1; D ambiguous. Germline lookup yields CDR1 MGHRA and CDR2 YSYEKL. With 1 base removed from V and 8 bases from J, the gap between germline ends came to 3 bases. The CDR3 has 11 residues.

V usage is TRBV7-2 and J usage is TRBJ1-4; D is uncertain. Between the trimmed V and J ends, which lost 5 bases and 8 bases, there was a span of 12 bases. Looked up from germline, CDR1 is SGHTA and CDR2 is FQGNSA. This CDR3 spans 13 amino acids. This CDR3 reads CASSLLGPEKLFF. CDR3 DNA sequence: TGTGCCAGCAGCCTCCTAGGGCCGGAAAAACTGTTTTTT.

There are a few counts of this clonotype. The V call is TRBV28, the J call TRBJ2-1; no clear D. From germline, CDR1 is MDHEN and CDR2 SYDVKM. Trimming pared 8 bases from V and 1 base from J, leaving 0 bases between. The CDR3 is 10 residues long. The CDR3 protein is CASSYNEQFF. CDR3 nucleotide sequence: TGTGCCAGCTCCTACAATGAGCAGTTCTTC.

The chain carries TRBV11-2 and TRBJ2-7; D perhaps matches TRBD2 (5 bases). Per the germline V gene, CDR1 is SGHAT and CDR2 is FQNNGV. V was clipped by 3 bases and J by 0 bases, with 15 bases between them. The CDR3 contains 16 residues. CDR3 DNA sequence: TGTGCCAGCAGCTTGTGGACCCTGGGGAGCTCCTACGAGCAGTACTTC. This codes for CASSLWTLGSSYEQYF.